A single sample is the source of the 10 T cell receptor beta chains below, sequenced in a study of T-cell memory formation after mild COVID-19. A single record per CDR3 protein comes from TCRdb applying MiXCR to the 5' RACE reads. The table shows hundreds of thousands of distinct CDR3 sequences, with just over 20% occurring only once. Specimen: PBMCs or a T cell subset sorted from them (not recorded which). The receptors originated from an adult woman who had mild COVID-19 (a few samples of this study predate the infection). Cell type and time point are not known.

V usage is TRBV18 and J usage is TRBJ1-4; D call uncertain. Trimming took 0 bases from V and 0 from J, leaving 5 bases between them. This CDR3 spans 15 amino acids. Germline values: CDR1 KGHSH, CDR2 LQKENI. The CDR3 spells CASSPPQPTNEKLFF. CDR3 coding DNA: TGTGCCAGCTCACCACCGCAACCAACTAATGAAAAACTGTTTTTT.

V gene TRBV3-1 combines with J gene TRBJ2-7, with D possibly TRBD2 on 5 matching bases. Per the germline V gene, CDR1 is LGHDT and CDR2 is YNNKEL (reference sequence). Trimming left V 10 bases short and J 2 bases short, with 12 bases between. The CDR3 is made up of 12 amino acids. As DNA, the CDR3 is TGTGCCACTCGATCGGGAACCTACGAGCAGTACTTC. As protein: CATRSGTYEQYF.

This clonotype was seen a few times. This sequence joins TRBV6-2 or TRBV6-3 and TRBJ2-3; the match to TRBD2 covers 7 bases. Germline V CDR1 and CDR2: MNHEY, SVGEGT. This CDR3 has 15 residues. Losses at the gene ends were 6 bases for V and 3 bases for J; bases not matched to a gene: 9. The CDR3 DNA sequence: TGTGCCAGCAGAGGCGGACCGGGAGGTACAGATACGCAGTATTTT. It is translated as CASRGGPGGTDTQYF.

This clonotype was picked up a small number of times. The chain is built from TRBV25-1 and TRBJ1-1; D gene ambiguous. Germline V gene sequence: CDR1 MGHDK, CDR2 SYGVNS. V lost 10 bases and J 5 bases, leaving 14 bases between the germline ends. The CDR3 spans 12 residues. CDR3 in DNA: TGTGCCACCCGATCGGCGAAGACTGAAGCTTTCTTT. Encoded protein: CATRSAKTEAFF.

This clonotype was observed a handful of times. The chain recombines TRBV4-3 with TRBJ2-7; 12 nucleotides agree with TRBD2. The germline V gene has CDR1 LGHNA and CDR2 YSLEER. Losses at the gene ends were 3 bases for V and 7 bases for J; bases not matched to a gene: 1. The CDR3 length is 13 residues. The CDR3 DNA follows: TGCGCCAGCAGCCATACTAGCGGGAGGGAGCAGTACTTC. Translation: CASSHTSGREQYF.

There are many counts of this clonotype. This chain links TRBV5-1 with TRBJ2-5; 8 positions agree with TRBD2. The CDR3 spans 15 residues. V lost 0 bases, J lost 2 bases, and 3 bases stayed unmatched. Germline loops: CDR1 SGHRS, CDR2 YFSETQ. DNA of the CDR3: TGCGCCAGCAGCTTGGACGGGAGGGGGCAAGAGACCCAGTACTTC. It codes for CASSLDGRGQETQYF.

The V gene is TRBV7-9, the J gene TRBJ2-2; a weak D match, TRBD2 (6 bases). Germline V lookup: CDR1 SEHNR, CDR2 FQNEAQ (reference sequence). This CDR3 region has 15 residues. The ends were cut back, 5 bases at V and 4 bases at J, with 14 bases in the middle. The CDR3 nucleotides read TGTGCCAGCAGCCTCAGGGAGGTGGGCACCGGGGAGCTGTTTTTT. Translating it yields CASSLREVGTGELFF.

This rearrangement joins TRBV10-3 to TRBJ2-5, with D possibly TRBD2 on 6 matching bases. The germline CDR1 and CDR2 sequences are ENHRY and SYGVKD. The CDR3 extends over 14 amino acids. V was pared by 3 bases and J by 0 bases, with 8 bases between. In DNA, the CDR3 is TGTGCCATCAGTGAAGGCGGGGACCAAGAGACCCAGTACTTC. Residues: CAISEGGDQETQYF.

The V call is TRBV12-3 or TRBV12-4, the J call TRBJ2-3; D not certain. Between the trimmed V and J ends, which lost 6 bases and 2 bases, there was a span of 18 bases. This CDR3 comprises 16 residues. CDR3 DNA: TGTGCCAGCAGCCACTCCGTGGGGTATCTCACAGATACGCAGTATTTT. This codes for CASSHSVGYLTDTQYF.

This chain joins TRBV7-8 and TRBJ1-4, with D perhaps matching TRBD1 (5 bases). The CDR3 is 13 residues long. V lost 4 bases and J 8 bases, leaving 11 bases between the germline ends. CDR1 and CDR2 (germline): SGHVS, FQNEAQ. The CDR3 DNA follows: TGTGCCAGCAGCTGGGGACTTGGGGAAAAACTGTTTTTT. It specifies CASSWGLGEKLFF. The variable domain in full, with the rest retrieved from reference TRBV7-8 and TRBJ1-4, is GAGVSQSPRYKVAKRGQDVALRCDPISGHVSLFWYQQALGQGPEFLTYFQNEAQLDKSGLPSDRFFAERPEGSVSTLKIQRTQQEDSAVYLCASSWGLGEKLFFGSGTQLSVL.